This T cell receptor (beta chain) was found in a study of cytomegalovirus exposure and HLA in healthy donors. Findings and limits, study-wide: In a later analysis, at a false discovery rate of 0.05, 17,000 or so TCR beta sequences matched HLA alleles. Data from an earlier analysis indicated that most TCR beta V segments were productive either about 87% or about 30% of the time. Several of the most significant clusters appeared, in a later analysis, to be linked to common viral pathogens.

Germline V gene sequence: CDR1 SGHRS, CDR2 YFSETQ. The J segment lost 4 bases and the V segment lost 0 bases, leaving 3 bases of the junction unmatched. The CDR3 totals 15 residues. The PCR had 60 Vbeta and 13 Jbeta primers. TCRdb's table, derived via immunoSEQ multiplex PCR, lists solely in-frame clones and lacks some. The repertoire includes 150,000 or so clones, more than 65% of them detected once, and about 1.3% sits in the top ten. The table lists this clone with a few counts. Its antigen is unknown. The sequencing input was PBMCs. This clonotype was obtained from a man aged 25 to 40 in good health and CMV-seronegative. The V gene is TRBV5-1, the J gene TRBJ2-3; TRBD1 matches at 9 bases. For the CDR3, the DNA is TGCGCCAGCAGCTTGGGGGGACAGGGTTCAGATACGCAGTATTTT. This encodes CASSLGGQGSDTQYF.